The entry below describes one TCR beta chain. The sample holds a few counts of this clonotype. No antigen is known for it. The sample holds no much larger clone one base away, and base qualities are not on file. After removal of 5 bases from V and 1 base from J, the junction retains 7 bases not matched to a gene. Measured from the cysteine to the phenylalanine, the CDR3 is 15 residues long. Only the CDR3 part of the read is kept: 45 bases, read in frame from the first base. The CDR1 and CDR2 encoded by the germline V gene are LGHNT and FRNRAP. The data were obtained in a study of blood T cells in healthy people across ages (dated by TCRdb to between 2015 and 2016). Background for the entire study: Template switching captured roughly one uniquely barcoded TCR beta cDNA molecule per two T cells in model experiments. Using deep sequencing normalized with unique cDNA molecular identifiers, the study measured how TCR beta repertoire diversity changes with age. Four age groups were formed from the donors: young (average roughly 15 years), middle-aged (around 39), aged (62) and long-lived (roughly 88). Two additional independent replicas of 1 million unique cDNA reads from the same blood draw were analyzed for two donors (one aged 18 to 30 and one aged 80 or older). General findings and caveats noted by the study authors: The percentage of naive T cells measured by flow cytometry correlated strongly with observed TCR beta diversity. As age increased, observed TCR beta diversity per million T cells dropped in a roughly linear way, and a significant reduction was already evident by age 40. Total diversity estimates from one million sequenced T cells were considered lower bounds and underestimates. Bulk unsorted PBMC profiling prevented conclusive comparison of naive and antigen-experienced compartments. Because donor CMV infection status was unknown, age-related changes in expanded clonotypes were potentially confounded. Compared with the aged group, the long-lived group had more naive CD4+ T cells, fewer expanded clones and increased TCR diversity, a pattern suggesting age selection.

Library generation was performed with 5' RACE. The sample was run on an Illumina HiSeq 2500. A second PCR of roughly 6 to 11 cycles was performed with a sample-barcoded 5' primer and a J-beta primer mix. A unique molecular identifier was introduced onto each TCR beta cDNA molecule by a template-switch 5' adaptor carrying 12 random nucleotides. Each sample yielded at least 2.5 million CDR3-containing paired-end reads. All of the RNA was converted into first-strand cDNA using the Mint cDNA synthesis kit, with a TRBC-specific oligonucleotide serving as the primer. All cDNA was treated with uracil-DNA glycosylase and then went through a first 18-cycle PCR with the universal primers M1SS and BC2_uni_R. The study's processing was this. Normalization of each sample was performed by random selection of 1 million high-quality reads, each carrying a distinct molecular identifier. Reads sharing molecular identifiers were discarded rather than binned into consensus sequences. MiTCR, run with a Q25 quality threshold and the strictest error-elimination algorithm, handled CDR3 identification, clonotype clustering and error correction. A nonparametric unseen species model with Euler transformation was used to estimate lower-bound total TCR beta diversity. The public reads were reprocessed in TCRdb via fastp at Q25 and MiXCR, keeping in-frame beta chains. One record per CDR3 amino acid sequence lists the most common genes and DNA. The V and J calls shown here were made by TCRdb, not taken from the authors' results. Present in this sample are fewer than 1,200,000 distinct CDR3 sequences, 20% to 25% of which were seen just once. In total, the top ten clones hold about 0.8% of the sample.

Donors were a few dozen systemically healthy Caucasian individuals from Russia aged roughly 6 to 100 years. Each donor gave 8 to 10 milliliters of peripheral blood, collected into EDTA-treated Vacutainer tubes. Ficoll-Paque density-gradient centrifugation was used to isolate PBMCs, with at least 6.5 million per sample. Total RNA was extracted from PBMCs with Trizol reagent, with at least 6 micrograms obtained per sample. Naive CD45RAhigh/CD27high T cell percentages were measured by flow cytometry on a PBMC aliquot from every donor. The data were also submitted as part of a second study, on T cells of mothers and their children. The second publication reports: Donors were nine systemically healthy Caucasian individuals: three mothers and their six children. cDNA synthesis used all of the extracted RNA, with roughly 1.5 ug of RNA in each 15 ul reaction. In the second PCR, the M1S primer introduced both the sample barcodes and 2-4 random nucleotides. Over 8 million TCR beta CDR3 reads were obtained for each mother, and some 3.1 million reads were obtained for each child. TCR recombination output is similarly shaped by thymic selection in related and unrelated pairs, with a minor effect exerted by inherited differences. Normalized repertoire overlap was always slightly but never significantly higher in related than unrelated mother-child pairs. With a sensitivity of approximately 100 clones per million clonotypes, no persistent microchimeric T cell clones were detected. In the study, deep NGS was used to compare the TCR beta repertoires of mothers and children, and features distinguishing related mother-child pairs from unrelated individuals were sought. The mean age was 40 +/- 4 years for the mothers and around 10 +/- 4 years for the children. Libraries were sequenced on Illumina HiSeq 2000 with 100+100 nt paired-end reads after adapter ligation with NEBNext reagents. To prevent cross-contamination, the mother and child libraries were prepared a month apart and were sequenced in separate runs. For each donor, somewhere between 500,000 and 2,000,000 distinct TCR beta clonotypes were identified. Naive TCR beta clonotypes were estimated from low-frequency clonotypes matched to each donor's FACS-determined naive share, without sorting.

The rearranged chain carries TRBV12-5 and TRBJ1-1; the junction holds 7 bases that match TRBD1. This clonotype was obtained from a girl aged 2 to 10 in good health. Sequenced: blood. CDR3 reads: CASGISGGGNTEAFF. The DNA reads TGTGCTAGTGGTATCTCAGGGGGGGGGAACACTGAAGCTTTCTTT.